These 28 T cell receptor beta chains were all obtained from the same sample, sequenced in a study of cytomegalovirus exposure and HLA in healthy donors. Libraries were prepared by immunoSEQ multiplex PCR; TCRdb keeps only in-frame clonotypes and omits some of them. The repertoire has over 85,000 clones, about 95% of them found once; the top ten carry 0.89%. Sample: PBMCs. Source of these receptors: a woman in her late teens or twenties in good health and CMV-seronegative.

The CDR3 is CASSYSSGINTGELFF. The CDR3 DNA reads as TGTGCCAGCAGTTACAGTAGCGGGATCAACACCGGGGAGCTGTTTTTT. The chain couples TRBV6-6 to TRBJ2-2, with 8 positions matching TRBD2. The germline V gene encodes CDR1 MNHNY and CDR2 SVGAGI (reference sequence). With V trimmed by 2 bases and J by 2 bases, 4 bases remained unmatched. CDR3 length equals 16 residues.

The rearrangement uses TRBV7-9 and TRBJ2-1, with D maybe TRBD1 (5 bases). V gave up 5 bases and J gave up 8 bases, with 10 bases separating them. The CDR3 consists of 12 residues. Germline CDR1 reads SEHNR; CDR2 reads FQNEAQ (reference sequence). CDR3 nucleotides: TGTGCCAGCAGCAAGGGGTCCGATGAGCAGTTCTTC. It yields the protein CASSKGSDEQFF.

Only one count was recorded for this clone. This sequence joins TRBV7-3 and TRBJ2-3; D is possibly TRBD2 (6 bases). The V end was cut by 2 bases, the J end by 1 base, with 10 bases between. The CDR3 is 15 residues long. Germline CDR1 SGHTA, CDR2 FQGTGA. The DNA of the CDR3 is TGTGCCAGCAGCTTAGCGGGGAGCCGCACAGATACGCAGTATTTT. Its translation is CASSLAGSRTDTQYF.

V is TRBV11-3 and J is TRBJ1-2, with unresolved D. Germline V gives CDR1 SGHNT, CDR2 YENEEA. There are 15 residues in the CDR3. V lost 5 bases to trimming and J lost 0 bases, with 13 bases between them. The CDR3 DNA reads TGTGCCAGCAGCCGGAGCCTCGAAGCTAACTATGGCTACACCTTC. It yields the protein CASSRSLEANYGYTF.

The chain joins TRBV10-2 to TRBJ1-1; D perhaps matches TRBD1 (6 bases). This CDR3 is 12 amino acids long. Trimming shortened V by 6 bases and J by 8 bases, and 13 bases separated the two germline ends. In germline, CDR1 is WSHSY, CDR2 SAAADI. The CDR3 coding sequence is TGCGCCAGCAGGTATTCAGGGGAGGAAGCTTTCTTT. It encodes CASRYSGEEAFF.

This clone was recorded a few times. The CDR3 region is CASSGGQGMYYGYTF. The CDR3 DNA reads as TGTGCCAGCAGTGGTGGACAGGGGATGTACTATGGCTACACCTTC. The rearrangement joins TRBV2 to TRBJ1-2; 9 nucleotides line up with TRBD1. CDR1 and CDR2 (germline): SNHLY, FYNNEI. The CDR3 contains 15 residues. V gave up 4 bases and J gave up 3 bases; unmatched junction bases: 6.

The chain links TRBV10-3 to TRBJ2-1, with 14 bases aligning to TRBD2. The CDR3 spans 20 residues. Germline CDR1 is ENHRY and CDR2 is SYGVKD. J gave up 5 bases and V 0 bases, and 12 bases lay outside the gene matches. The CDR3 spells CAISESKNREGLAGDNEQFF. CDR3 coding DNA: TGTGCCATCAGTGAGTCGAAAAACAGGGAGGGACTAGCGGGAGACAATGAGCAGTTCTTC.

With regard to this clone: The junction shows a germline mismatch at one end, possibly a read error. The chain has TRBV7-7 and TRBJ2-5; 8 bases agree with TRBD1. The CDR3 has 14 amino acids. CDR1 is SSHAT and CDR2 is FNYEAQ in the germline V gene (reference sequence). The CDR3 sequence: CASSPTGAKETQYF. CDR3 nucleotides: TGTGCTAGCAGCCCGACAGGGGCAAAAGAGACCCAGTACTTC.

The chain uses TRBV2 and TRBJ1-1; D call uncertain. The CDR3 length is 13 residues. Germline assignment: CDR1 SNHLY and CDR2 FYNNEI. Trimming took off 6 bases at V and 1 base at J, with 9 bases between the two ends. DNA for the CDR3: TGTGCCAGCAGCGCTAACTCGAACACTGAAGCTTTCTTT. It codes for CASSANSNTEAFF.

As regards this clone: Other DNA sequences within the sample encode an identical CDR3. The V and J genes are TRBV5-1 and TRBJ2-5; D is possibly TRBD1 (6 bases). Germline-derived CDR1 and CDR2 are SGHRS and YFSETQ. Trimming took 4 bases from V and 5 from J, leaving 12 bases between them. The CDR3 is 13 amino acids. CDR3 in amino acids: CASSRQGSETQYF. CDR3 coding DNA: TGCGCCAGCAGCCGGCAGGGGAGCGAGACCCAGTACTTC.

The J gene is TRBJ2-3, the V gene TRBV2; D possibly corresponds to TRBD1 (6 bases). V gave up 5 bases and J gave up 2 bases, with 20 bases separating them. The CDR3 extends over 17 amino acids. In germline, CDR1 is SNHLY, CDR2 FYNNEI. CDR3 sequence (DNA): TGTGCCAGCAGTACCCTCCAGGACCAGGGACACACAGATACGCAGTATTTT. It specifies CASSTLQDQGHTDTQYF.

This clone was picked up one time. The chain has TRBV11-2 and TRBJ2-3; the D is unclear. V lost 0 bases to trimming and J lost 0 bases, with 4 bases between them. Germline assignment: CDR1 SGHAT and CDR2 FQNNGV. The length of the CDR3 is 14 residues. CDR3 loop: CASSLETSTDTQYF. In DNA form, the CDR3 reads TGTGCCAGCAGCTTAGAAACTAGCACAGATACGCAGTATTTT. Full variable domain (missing parts from reference TRBV11-2 and TRBJ2-3): EAGVAQSPRYKIIEKRQSVAFWCNPISGHATLYWYQQILGQGPKLLIQFQNNGVVDDSQLPKDRFSAERLKGVDSTLKIQPAKLEDSAVYLCASSLETSTDTQYFGPGTRLTVL.

This chain uses TRBV5-6 with TRBJ1-3; D unresolved. Between the trimmed V and J ends, which lost 4 bases and 0 bases, there was a span of 11 bases. CDR3 length equals 15 residues. Germline CDR1 reads SGHDT; CDR2 reads YYEEEE. The CDR3 loop is CASSLQTGSGNTIYF. CDR3 nucleotide sequence: TGTGCCAGCAGCCTACAGACCGGCTCTGGAAACACCATATATTTT.

The rearrangement uses TRBV5-1 and TRBJ2-7; no clear D. Between the trimmed V and J ends, which lost 2 bases and 3 bases, there was a span of 3 bases. Per the germline V gene, CDR1 is SGHRS and CDR2 is YFSETQ. This CDR3 has 11 amino acids. CDR3 region: CASSFYYEQYF. CDR3 sequence (DNA): TGCGCCAGCAGCTTTTACTACGAGCAGTACTTC.

The chain carries TRBV10-3 and TRBJ2-7; maybe TRBD1 (6 bases). V was trimmed by 5 bases and J by 4 bases, leaving 9 bases between them. Per the germline V gene, CDR1 is ENHRY and CDR2 is SYGVKD. The CDR3 spans 12 residues. The CDR3 region is CAISPDRYEQYF. The CDR3 DNA sequence: TGTGCCATCAGTCCCGACAGGTACGAGCAGTACTTC.

This clone was observed once. The chain is built from TRBV28 and TRBJ2-1; 8 bases are a match to TRBD2. The ends lost 3 bases at V and 10 bases at J; junction bases unmatched: 14. The CDR3 covers 16 residues. CDR1 MDHEN and CDR2 SYDVKM come from the germline V gene. In nucleotides, the CDR3 is TGTGCCAGCAGTTTTAACTCCGGGACTAGGAGGGGGGAGCAGTTCTTC. It codes for CASSFNSGTRRGEQFF.

V and J are TRBV29-1 and TRBJ2-3; 10 bases match TRBD2. The J segment lost 5 bases and the V segment lost 2 bases, leaving 4 bases of the junction unmatched. Germline CDR1 and CDR2: SQVTM and ANQGSEA. This CDR3 has 14 amino acids. The CDR3 loop is CSVESASGGDTQYF. The DNA for the CDR3 is TGCAGCGTTGAAAGTGCTAGCGGGGGAGATACGCAGTATTTT.

The chain couples TRBV7-3 to TRBJ2-5, with 10 bases aligning to TRBD1. Trimming cost V 3 bases and J 2 bases; bases outside gene matches: 3. The CDR3 is made up of 15 amino acids. In germline, CDR1 is SGHTA, CDR2 FQGTGA. This CDR3 reads CASSLTGGLQETQYF. The CDR3 nucleotides read TGTGCCAGCAGCTTGACAGGGGGCCTTCAAGAGACCCAGTACTTC.

J is TRBJ2-2 and V is TRBV7-8; D is possibly TRBD1 (7 bases). This CDR3 contains 16 residues. Trimming removed 6 bases from V and 5 bases from J, with 19 bases in between. The V gene's germline CDR1 is SGHVS and CDR2 FQNEAQ. The CDR3 nucleotides read TGTGCCAGCAGGAGGGGGCTAGCGAGAGGGACCGGGGAGCTGTTTTTT. Protein sequence: CASRRGLARGTGELFF. Filled out from reference TRBV7-8 and TRBJ2-2, the complete variable domain reads GAGVSQSPRYKVAKRGQDVALRCDPISGHVSLFWYQQALGQGPEFLTYFQNEAQLDKSGLPSDRFFAERPEGSVSTLKIQRTQQEDSAVYLCASRRGLARGTGELFFGEGSRLTVL.

The rearrangement links TRBV6-5 to TRBJ2-1; 7 nucleotides line up with TRBD2. The J segment lost 0 bases and the V segment lost 0 bases, leaving 2 bases of the junction unmatched. The germline gives CDR1 MNHEY, CDR2 SVGAGI. This CDR3 is 16 amino acids long. CDR3 protein: CASSYSGGGSYNEQFF. In DNA form, the CDR3 reads TGTGCCAGCAGTTACTCGGGGGGGGGCTCCTACAATGAGCAGTTCTTC.

The chain links TRBV7-2 to TRBJ2-2, with D possibly matching TRBD2 (7 bases). The germline CDR1 and CDR2 sequences are SGHTA and FQGNSA. Trimming stripped 2 bases from V and 7 bases from J, with 14 bases between. There are 15 residues in the CDR3. CDR3 nucleotides: TGTGCCAGCAGCTTACACGGGGGGCGTAACGGGGAGCTGTTTTTT. It codes for CASSLHGGRNGELFF.

The rearrangement joins TRBV11-2 to TRBJ1-5; TRBD1 is a possible D gene (5 bases). Germline V gene data show CDR1 as SGHAT and CDR2 as FQNNGV. The CDR3 consists of 16 residues. Trimming stripped 5 bases from V and 2 bases from J, with 16 bases between. CDR3 in DNA: TGTGCCAGCAGCCCGGGGGGGGTTTTCGGCAATCAGCCCCAGCATTTT. Encoded protein: CASSPGGVFGNQPQHF.

The genes are TRBV18 and TRBJ1-1; maybe TRBD1 (6 bases). Germline CDR1 KGHSH, CDR2 LQKENI. This CDR3 has 14 amino acids. V lost 3 bases to trimming and J lost 8 bases, with 16 bases between them. CDR3 nucleotide sequence: TGTGCCAGCTCACCTACCACAGGGTGGGGGGAAGCTTTCTTT. This codes for CASSPTTGWGEAFF.

J is TRBJ2-7 and V is TRBV6-6; D remains unclear. This CDR3 is 15 amino acids long. CDR1 and CDR2 (germline): MNHNY, SVGAGI (reference sequence). The germline V and J ends were trimmed by 3 bases and 0 bases, with 12 bases remaining between them. This chain's CDR3 is CASSYHRISSYEQYF. In DNA form, the CDR3 reads TGTGCCAGCAGTTATCACAGAATAAGCTCCTACGAGCAGTACTTC.

CDR3 DNA: TGTGCCAGCAGTCGGGACTTCTCTGGAAACACCATATATTTT. Translated: CASSRDFSGNTIYF. The V and J genes are TRBV2 and TRBJ1-3; the D gene is possibly TRBD1 (5 bases). Germline CDR1 reads SNHLY; CDR2 reads FYNNEI. The V and J ends lost 5 bases and 0 bases respectively, with 8 bases between them. This CDR3 comprises 14 residues.

The rearrangement joins TRBV21-1 to TRBJ2-1; TRBD1, as called in the table, went unchecked against the DNA. TRBV21-1 is deemed a pseudogene. CDR3 length equals 16 residues. The CDR3 is CASSKDHLWADDEQFF. The CDR3 DNA reads TGTGCCAGCAGCAAAGACCACCTGTGGGCTGACGATGAGCAGTTCTTC.

The J gene is TRBJ1-1, the V gene TRBV2; D uncertain. Trimming cost V 9 bases and J 3 bases, with 23 bases left between them. Germline CDR1 reads SNHLY; CDR2 reads FYNNEI. This CDR3 has 16 amino acids. The CDR3 DNA sequence: TGTGCCAGGGGGAGGGAGACGTCCGGGAGGGACACTGAAGCTTTCTTT. Translated: CARGRETSGRDTEAFF.

This chain connects TRBV23-1 to TRBJ1-2; 9 bases are a match to TRBD1. TRBV23-1 is classed as an ORF, of uncertain function. This CDR3 is built from 17 residues. J lost 7 bases, V lost 0 bases, and 12 bases had no gene match. CDR3 region: CASSQSRQGGSGSGYTF. The CDR3 nucleotides read TGCGCCAGCAGTCAATCGAGACAGGGGGGCTCGGGGTCTGGCTACACCTTC.